Sequencing of this TCR beta chain was carried out in a study of blood T cells in healthy people across ages. It was with a sample-barcoded 5' primer and a J-beta primer mix that a second PCR of roughly 7 to 12 cycles was run. With 12 random nucleotides, a template-switch adaptor tagged each individual cDNA molecule. Each single sample gave us at least 3 million CDR3-containing paired-end reads. From the 5' RACE reads, TCRdb called clonotypes with MiXCR, one entry per CDR3 protein. This sample has about 670,000 distinct CDR3 sequences, with roughly 43% found just once. V lost 4 bases and J 0 bases, leaving 10 bases between the germline ends. Germline CDR1 and CDR2: LGHNA and YSLEER. The CDR3 totals 15 residues.

The sequencing input was blood. The source of this sequence is a man at least 80 years old in good health. The chain combines TRBV4-3 with TRBJ1-3; possibly TRBD1 for D (5 bases). The CDR3 DNA sequence: TGCGCCAGCAGCCGAGGGACTGACTCTGGAAACACCATATATTTT. Translated, it gives CASSRGTDSGNTIYF.